This TCR beta chain was obtained from a study of cytomegalovirus exposure and HLA in healthy donors. CDR3 length: 12 amino acids. Germline V gene lookup returns CDR1 SGHTS and CDR2 YDEGEE. The V end lost 5 bases, the J end lost 6 bases, and 11 bases lay between the germline ends. Amplification used 60 Vbeta primers and 13 Jbeta primers. Clones were read by immunoSEQ multiplex PCR, and TCRdb kept only the in-frame ones, dropping some. The table shows about 190,000 clones, with roughly four fifths occurring only once. Sequencing input: PBMCs. The chain carries TRBV5-8 and TRBJ1-1, with a tentative D call TRBD1 (6 bases). The TCR comes from a man between 35 and 55 years old in good health and CMV-seropositive. As DNA, the CDR3 is TGTGCCAGCAGGGGGGACACCGCTGAAGCTTTCTTT. This gives the protein CASRGDTAEAFF.